This entry lists 21 T cell receptor beta chains sequenced from one sample in a study of breast tumors, draining lymph nodes, adjacent tissues. TCRdb re-called the multiplex PCR reads through MiXCR, storing one row per CDR3 protein. The data contain around 140,000 distinct CDR3 sequences, approximately 20% of them seen just once; the ten biggest clones take up under 3%. Breast cancer patients provided tissue from their axillary draining lymph nodes. The sequenced sample was axillary lymph node tissue. These receptor sequences come from a female donor with breast cancer. Some clones in this sample may be carry-over from other donors' samples.

At least ten counts were recorded for this clonotype. The chain recombines TRBV15 with TRBJ2-7, with 11 bases aligning to TRBD1. CDR1 and CDR2 (germline): LNHNV, YYDKDF (reference sequence). CDR3 length: 16 amino acids. Trimming at V came to 3 bases and at J to 5 bases, leaving 9 bases not matched to a gene. This CDR3 reads CATSSKPGQGVHEQYF. The CDR3 DNA is TGTGCCACCAGCAGCAAGCCGGGACAGGGGGTCCACGAGCAGTACTTC.

A word on this clonotype: A much larger clone lies one base from this, so it may be a read error. The chain links TRBV6-1 to TRBJ2-1; D is uncertain. Deletions cut 5 bases from V and 6 bases from J, with 8 bases between. The CDR3 totals 12 residues. Looked up from germline, CDR1 is MNHNS and CDR2 is SASEGT. Here the CDR3 DNA reads TGTGCCAGCAGTCGGAACGTCAATGAGCAGTTCTTC. It codes for CASSRNVNEQFF.

With respect to this clonotype: A read error may be the cause here, since a much bigger clone is one base away. The rearrangement links TRBV19 to TRBJ1-4; D unclear. This CDR3 has 13 amino acids. CDR1 is LNHDA and CDR2 is SQIVND in the germline V gene (reference sequence). V lost 3 bases to trimming and J lost 5 bases, with 7 bases between them. CDR3 sequence reads: CASSMERNEKLFF. CDR3 bases: TGTGCCAGTAGTATGGAACGGAATGAAAAACTGTTTTTT.

This clonotype has at least ten counts. The chain links TRBV5-1 to TRBJ2-3; D may correspond to TRBD1 or TRBD2 (5 bases each). The V gene lost 2 bases and the J gene lost 2 bases, with 9 bases spanning the gap. This CDR3 region has 14 residues. Germline CDR1 is SGHRS and CDR2 is YFSETQ. In DNA, the CDR3 is TGCGCCAGCAGCTTTGAGGGGCCCACAGATACGCAGTATTTT. Protein product: CASSFEGPTDTQYF.

This clonotype has ten or more counts. The chain links TRBV6-5 to TRBJ1-2; D is uncertain. The CDR3 contains 14 residues. Germline values: CDR1 MNHEY, CDR2 SVGAGI. Between the trimmed V and J ends, which lost 4 bases and 5 bases, there was a span of 14 bases. CDR3 DNA sequence: TGTGCCAGCAGTTTACGCGGCGTCGGGTATGGCTACACCTTC. This sequence encodes CASSLRGVGYGYTF.

The chain carries TRBV28 and TRBJ2-1, with TRBD2 identical over 12 bases. Germline loops: CDR1 MDHEN, CDR2 SYDVKM. V was pared by 6 bases and J by 8 bases, with 17 bases of the junction left unmatched. This CDR3 contains 18 residues. CDR3 in DNA: TGTGCCAGCAGACATTACCCGGGACTAGCGGGCCTGCGGGATGAGCAGTTCTTC. This codes for CASRHYPGLAGLRDEQFF.

Many counts were recorded for this clonotype. The chain employs TRBV28 and TRBJ2-7, with a weak D call TRBD2 (6 bases). The CDR3 runs 13 residues. CDR1 and CDR2 from the germline V gene are MDHEN and SYDVKM. V lost 5 bases, J lost 2 bases, and 10 bases lay in between. The CDR3 DNA reads TGTGCCAGCAGTCCCGGGGGTACCTACGAGCAGTACTTC. This translates into CASSPGGTYEQYF.

Ten or more counts support this clonotype. This chain joins TRBV4-1 and TRBJ1-2; no definite D call. The V gene's germline CDR1 is MGHRA and CDR2 YSYEKL. Trimming removed 8 bases at V and 3 bases at J, with 7 bases between. The CDR3 has 11 amino acids. CDR3 in amino acids: CASSGDYGYTF. CDR3 bases: TGCGCCAGCTCCGGAGACTATGGCTACACCTTC.

This clonotype showed up many times. The chain recombines TRBV25-1 with TRBJ2-1; 7 nucleotides line up with TRBD2. Germline assignment: CDR1 MGHDK and CDR2 SYGVNS. This CDR3 is 14 amino acids long. J gave up 4 bases and V 4 bases, and 4 bases lay outside the gene matches. This CDR3 is CASSAGGGYNEQFF. As DNA, the CDR3 is TGTGCCAGCAGTGCTGGCGGGGGATACAATGAGCAGTTCTTC.

This clonotype was seen repeatedly, ten times or more. V and J are TRBV7-9 and TRBJ2-3, with TRBD2 matching over 7 bases. J lost 7 bases, V lost 1 base, and 5 bases had no gene match. The V gene's germline CDR1 is SEHNR and CDR2 FQNEAQ (reference sequence). The CDR3 extends over 14 amino acids. The CDR3 coding sequence is TGTGCCAGCAGCTTAGTTGCGGGAGTAAATACGCAGTATTTT. Amino acid sequence: CASSLVAGVNTQYF.

This clonotype appeared many times. This chain connects TRBV12-3 or TRBV12-4 to TRBJ1-4; D is uncertain. The CDR3 extends over 15 amino acids. The V and J ends lost 7 bases and 5 bases respectively, with 17 bases between them. The CDR3 sequence: CASKEKAAGNEKLFF. CDR3 in DNA: TGTGCCAGCAAGGAGAAGGCGGCGGGAAATGAAAAACTGTTTTTT.

This clonotype was picked up a small number of times. The CDR3 loop is CASSQALTGAQGGELFF. In DNA, the CDR3 is TGCGCCAGCAGCCAAGCACTGACAGGGGCGCAAGGCGGGGAGCTGTTTTTT. V gene TRBV4-3 combines with J gene TRBJ2-2; TRBD1 matches at 8 bases. The germline V gene encodes CDR1 LGHNA and CDR2 YSLEER. V lost 1 base, J lost 7 bases, and 11 bases stayed unmatched. The CDR3 totals 17 residues.

In its sample, this clonotype was seen many times. V and J are TRBV7-9 and TRBJ2-2, with D tentatively TRBD2 (5 bases). The CDR3 has 13 amino acids. The germline V gene has CDR1 SEHNR and CDR2 FQNEAQ (reference sequence). Trimming stripped 0 bases from V and 6 bases from J, with 5 bases between. CDR3 amino acids: CASSLAGAGELFF. The CDR3 DNA reads TGTGCCAGCAGCTTAGCCGGGGCCGGGGAGCTGTTTTTT.

This clonotype has a handful of counts. This chain joins TRBV3-1 and TRBJ1-4; D possibly corresponds to TRBD1 (5 bases). The CDR3 covers 15 residues. Per the germline V gene, CDR1 is LGHDT and CDR2 is YNNKEL (reference sequence). V gave up 4 bases and J gave up 5 bases, with 14 bases separating them. As DNA, the CDR3 is TGTGCCAGCAGCCGAGGCGGGACTTTAAATGAAAAACTGTTTTTT. This encodes CASSRGGTLNEKLFF.

The chain joins TRBV28 to TRBJ2-1, with TRBD2 matching over 8 bases. The CDR3 has 18 amino acids. Germline CDR1 is MDHEN and CDR2 is SYDVKM. The junction had 17 bases not matched to a gene; V was cut back by 2 bases and J by 8 bases. CDR3 amino acids: CASSLKRGAGASGYEQFF. DNA for the CDR3: TGTGCCAGCAGTTTAAAGAGGGGAGCGGGAGCGAGTGGGTATGAGCAGTTCTTC.

This clonotype was recorded a few times. V is TRBV6-1 and J is TRBJ2-5; 9 bases align to TRBD1. The ends lost 2 bases at V and 4 bases at J; junction bases unmatched: 5. The CDR3 is 15 residues long. Germline V gene sequence: CDR1 MNHNS, CDR2 SASEGT. CDR3 sequence: CASSERGQGRETQYF. DNA of the CDR3: TGTGCCAGCAGTGAACGGGGACAGGGAAGAGAGACCCAGTACTTC.

This clonotype occurred many times. The chain recombines TRBV20-1 with TRBJ2-1; TRBD2 is a possible D gene (5 bases). The CDR3 length is 13 residues. Germline V gene lookup returns CDR1 DFQATT and CDR2 SNEGSKA (reference sequence). V was cut by 5 bases and J by 2 bases, with 10 bases left in between. For the CDR3, the DNA is TGCAGTGCTTATAAGCGGACCTACAATGAGCAGTTCTTC. Amino acid sequence: CSAYKRTYNEQFF.

This clonotype was counted ten times or more. The chain couples TRBV24-1 to TRBJ1-5; possible D gene TRBD1, 6 bases. CDR1 is KGHDR and CDR2 is SFDVKD in the germline V gene. V was clipped by 3 bases and J by 2 bases, with 13 bases between them. The CDR3 is 16 residues long. The CDR3 protein is CATSDPGQPGNQPQHF. The CDR3 DNA follows: TGTGCCACCAGTGATCCCGGACAGCCAGGCAATCAGCCCCAGCATTTT.

This clonotype came up many times. V is TRBV7-9 and J is TRBJ1-4; D remains ambiguous. The germline V gene encodes CDR1 SEHNR and CDR2 FQNEAQ (reference sequence). The CDR3 covers 18 residues. Trimming left V 5 bases short and J 0 bases short, with 19 bases between. CDR3 residues: CASSPHSFGPSTNEKLFF. The CDR3 nucleotides are TGTGCCAGCAGCCCCCACAGTTTCGGACCCTCAACTAATGAAAAACTGTTTTTT.

This clonotype showed up many times. The chain employs TRBV20-1 and TRBJ2-3; 8 bases are a match to TRBD2. Germline V gives CDR1 DFQATT, CDR2 SNEGSKA (reference sequence). This CDR3 has 15 residues. V shed 3 bases, J shed 6 bases, and the junction held 11 bases outside the gene matches. The CDR3 sequence is CSASSGTRGSDTQYF. CDR3 coding DNA: TGCAGTGCTAGCTCCGGGACTAGGGGTTCGGATACGCAGTATTTT.

The V and J genes are TRBV27 and TRBJ1-5; 8 nucleotides agree with TRBD1. CDR3 length: 17 amino acids. Per the germline V gene, CDR1 is MNHEY and CDR2 is SMNVEV (reference sequence). V lost 6 bases, J lost 0 bases, and 10 bases stayed unmatched. The DNA for the CDR3 is TGTGCCAGCAGCCGGGACAGGCATATCAATAGCAATCAGCCCCAGCATTTT. It translates to CASSRDRHINSNQPQHF.